A selection of T cell receptor beta chains follows, all from one sample in a study of CD8 T cells in ankylosing spondylitis. A single record per CDR3 protein comes from TCRdb applying MiXCR to the 5' RACE reads. The sample records 250,000 or so distinct CDR3 sequences, roughly a tenth being singletons. The sequenced sample was blood, either unsorted or a sorted T cell fraction (not recorded which). These receptors originate from a male donor with ankylosing spondylitis or in good health (not recorded which). The conserved cysteine and the conserved F or W are not part of the CDR3 here.

len	v_gene	j_gene	CDR3aa
11	TRBV5-1	TRBJ2-5	ASNDDPPETQY
12	TRBV12-3/TRBV12-4	TRBJ2-7	ASSSGTEAYEQY
14	TRBV20-1	TRBJ2-5	SATPPSGGAKETQY
14	TRBV29-1	TRBJ2-3	SVVPVPSASTGTQY
10	TRBV18	TRBJ1-1	ASSPPGQVAF
11	TRBV5-1	TRBJ2-2	ASSLGSTGELF
13	TRBV12-3/TRBV12-4	TRBJ1-2	ASSPETGGVNGYT
11	TRBV5-1	TRBJ2-2	ASSLDWDGELF
14	TRBV6-5	TRBJ1-5	ASSYPGQGAAQPQH
11	TRBV24-1	TRBJ2-1	ATSTGSYNEQF
13	TRBV15	TRBJ2-1	ATSRGALSYNEQF